This TCR beta chain was sequenced during a study of CD8 T cells in ankylosing spondylitis. CDR3 length: 15 residues. Germline assignment: CDR1 SGHRS and CDR2 YFSETQ. V was clipped by 4 bases and J by 2 bases; unmatched bases: 8. The TCR beta libraries were generated through quantitative 5'-RACE incorporating molecular barcodes. TCRdb re-called the 5' RACE reads with MiXCR, one entry per CDR3 protein. The sample contains approximately 260,000 distinct CDR3 sequences, 18% of which appear only once. Study-wide points: Both synovial fluid and blood in reactive arthritis had previously been reported to carry some motif variants.

This clonotype came up a few times. Its antigen is unidentified. The source material was blood, either unsorted or a sorted T cell fraction (not recorded which). The V call is TRBV5-1, the J call TRBJ2-5, with 7 bases fitting TRBD1. The sequence derives from a male donor with ankylosing spondylitis or in good health (not recorded which). CDR3 nucleotides: TGCGCCAGCAGCGTTGAGGGACAGAAGCAAGAGACCCAGTACTTC. Translation: CASSVEGQKQETQYF.